The source of this T cell receptor (beta chain) is a study of blood T cell repertoires in COVID-19. Study as a whole: PBMCs, B-cell-depleted T cells, or T cells provided the cDNA or gDNA that made up the material.

Regarding this clone: The sample carries other DNA sequences with the same CDR3.

As handled by the study authors: Amplified reference gene primers provided the basis for estimating nucleated cell counts. Sequenced by immunoSEQ multiplex PCR; TCRdb stores in-frame clones only, minus some. V and J calls and clone size follow that table, whereas D and trimming were derived from the DNA. The profile shows approximately 70,000 clones, around 82% of them singletons. Trimming stripped 0 bases from V and 4 bases from J, with 4 bases between. CDR3 length: 14 residues. CDR1 SNHLY and CDR2 FYNNEI come from the germline V gene. Input material: peripheral blood. This receptor was obtained from a woman aged 60 to 75 with acute or convalescent COVID-19. This chain links TRBV2 with TRBJ1-6; D gene unclear. Here the CDR3 reads CASSEARYNSPLHF. The CDR3 DNA reads as TGTGCCAGCAGTGAAGCCAGGTATAATTCACCCCTCCACTTT.